These 30 T cell receptor beta chains were all obtained from the same sample, sequenced in a study of cytomegalovirus exposure and HLA in healthy donors. The PCR used 60 Vbeta and 13 Jbeta primers. The repertoire was sequenced with immunoSEQ multiplex PCR; TCRdb's copy has only in-frame clones and lacks some. Of roughly 120,000 clones in the sample, around 81% were seen once. The sequenced material came from PBMCs. The receptors were gathered from a young woman in good health and CMV-seronegative.

V and J are TRBV27 and TRBJ2-1, with 7 bases lining up with TRBD2. This CDR3 is built from 15 residues. CDR1 is MNHEY, CDR2 SMNVEV, per germline (reference sequence). V shed 6 bases, J shed 5 bases, and the junction held 10 bases outside the gene matches. The CDR3 DNA reads TGTGCCAGCAGCCCCTACGGCGGGGGTAACAATGAGCAGTTCTTC. It specifies CASSPYGGGNNEQFF.

V usage is TRBV30 and J usage is TRBJ2-7; a weak D match, TRBD1 (6 bases). V was cut by 5 bases and J by 1 base, with 12 bases left in between. CDR1 is GTSNPN, CDR2 SVGIG, per germline (reference sequence). The CDR3 runs 13 residues. The CDR3 reads CAWGGGFSYEQYF. For the CDR3, the DNA is TGTGCCTGGGGGGGCGGCTTTTCCTACGAGCAGTACTTC.

This CDR3 is CASSPRTGSSYEQYF. The DNA of the CDR3 is TGTGCCAGTAGTCCAAGGACAGGGAGCTCCTACGAGCAGTACTTC. This chain uses TRBV19 with TRBJ2-7, with 8 nucleotides matching TRBD1. CDR1 is LNHDA and CDR2 is SQIVND in the germline V gene (reference sequence). V gave up 5 bases and J gave up 0 bases; unmatched junction bases: 6. This CDR3 is 15 amino acids long.

V is TRBV5-6 and J is TRBJ2-7; 9 bases align to TRBD1. Looked up from germline, CDR1 is SGHDT and CDR2 is YYEEEE. J gave up 4 bases and V 5 bases, and 10 bases lay outside the gene matches. CDR3 length: 15 residues. CDR3 sequence: CASREHPGQGYEQYF. Here the CDR3 DNA reads TGTGCCAGCAGAGAACACCCGGGACAGGGTTACGAGCAGTACTTC.

To note about this clone: Distinct nucleotide sequences in the sample also encode this CDR3. The chain combines TRBV7-2 with TRBJ1-1; D not certain. Trimming took 3 bases from V and 1 from J, leaving 6 bases between them. CDR1 is SGHTA, CDR2 FQGNSA, per germline. The CDR3 has 13 residues. The CDR3 loop reads CASSLEQNTEAFF. CDR3 coding DNA: TGTGCCAGCAGCTTGGAGCAGAACACTGAAGCTTTCTTT.

The chain links TRBV19 to TRBJ2-1; 9 bases match TRBD1. Trimming cost V 8 bases and J 2 bases; bases outside gene matches: 7. The germline gives CDR1 LNHDA, CDR2 SQIVND (reference sequence). There are 15 residues in the CDR3. This chain's CDR3 is CASHSRDRAYNEQFF. As DNA, the CDR3 is TGTGCCAGTCACTCTCGGGACAGGGCCTACAATGAGCAGTTCTTC.

This chain links TRBV27 with TRBJ2-7; TRBD2 aligns across 10 bases. The germline CDR1 and CDR2 sequences are MNHEY and SMNVEV (reference sequence). The length of the CDR3 is 17 residues. Germline trimming cut 1 base from V and 6 bases from J; bases unmatched to any gene: 12. As DNA, the CDR3 is TGTGCCAGCAGTTTATTGTATGGGGCTAGCGGGAGTGGCGAGCAGTACTTC. Its translation is CASSLLYGASGSGEQYF.

This clone showed up just a few times. The chain couples TRBV19 to TRBJ2-7; 12 bases are a match to TRBD1. The CDR3 runs 14 residues. The germline CDR1 and CDR2 sequences are LNHDA and SQIVND (reference sequence). V was clipped by 4 bases and J by 2 bases; unmatched bases: 0. The CDR3 is CASSRDRGPYEQYF. The CDR3, as DNA: TGTGCCAGTAGTAGGGACAGGGGGCCCTACGAGCAGTACTTC.

This clone was recorded once. The chain is built from TRBV6-1 and TRBJ1-6; 8 bases line up with TRBD1. J lost 7 bases, V lost 3 bases, and 5 bases had no gene match. The CDR3 runs to 15 residues. Germline lookup yields CDR1 MNHNS and CDR2 SASEGT. The CDR3 DNA follows: TGTGCCAGCAGTGATTTGACAGGGGAAAATTCACCCCTCCACTTT. It encodes CASSDLTGENSPLHF.

V and J are TRBV18 and TRBJ2-1; TRBD2 aligns across 7 bases. Per the germline V gene, CDR1 is KGHSH and CDR2 is LQKENI. V trimming: 0 bases; J trimming: 10 bases; junction bases outside the gene matches: 0. This CDR3 region has 12 residues. Here the CDR3 DNA reads TGTGCCAGCTCACCACCAGCGGGAGAGCAGTTCTTC. It codes for CASSPPAGEQFF.

This rearrangement joins TRBV7-2 to TRBJ2-5; 9 bases align to TRBD1. The closer fit of TRBJ2-7 to the DNA end suggests the J call may be wrong. CDR1 is SGHTA and CDR2 is FQGNSA in the germline V gene. CDR3 length: 15 amino acids. CDR3 sequence (DNA): TGTGCCAGCAGCCGTCCGGGACAGGGATCGTACGAGCAGTACTTC. It translates to CASSRPGQGSYEQYF.

This sequence joins TRBV7-8 and TRBJ1-4; TRBD1 agrees at 10 bases. The CDR3 totals 15 residues. V lost 3 bases to trimming and J lost 10 bases; unmatched junction nucleotides: 8. Germline V CDR1 and CDR2: SGHVS, FQNEAQ. Written as DNA, the CDR3 is TGTGCCAGCAGCTTGGTTGGGACAGGGGTAGTAAAACTGTTTTTT. Translation: CASSLVGTGVVKLFF. Drawing the rest from reference TRBV7-8 and TRBJ1-4, the complete variable domain is GAGVSQSPRYKVAKRGQDVALRCDPISGHVSLFWYQQALGQGPEFLTYFQNEAQLDKSGLPSDRFFAERPEGSVSTLKIQRTQQEDSAVYLCASSLVGTGVVKLFFGSGTQLSVL.

The V and J genes are TRBV29-1 and TRBJ2-7; TRBD1 matches at 11 bases. In germline, CDR1 is SQVTM, CDR2 ANQGSEA. The ends lost 6 bases at V and 3 bases at J; junction bases unmatched: 1. CDR3 length: 12 residues. CDR3 coding DNA: TGCAGCGTGGGACAGGGGGACTACGAGCAGTACTTC. Translated: CSVGQGDYEQYF.

This chain links TRBV6-1 with TRBJ2-1; D might be TRBD2 (6 bases). With 6 bases removed from V and 0 bases from J, the gap between germline ends came to 9 bases. This CDR3 comprises 14 residues. Germline V gene sequence: CDR1 MNHNS, CDR2 SASEGT. The chain's CDR3 is CASRLGSSYNEQFF. Written as DNA, the CDR3 is TGTGCCAGCAGGCTCGGGAGCTCCTACAATGAGCAGTTCTTC.

The chain is built from TRBV4-3 and TRBJ2-1, with 11 bases fitting TRBD2. This CDR3 is 13 amino acids long. The germline V gene has CDR1 LGHNA and CDR2 YSLEER. The junction had 8 bases not matched to a gene; V was cut back by 11 bases and J by 8 bases. CDR3 protein: CAAASGRKDEQFF. The CDR3 region has the DNA TGCGCCGCCGCTAGCGGGAGGAAAGATGAGCAGTTCTTC.

The rearrangement uses TRBV4-1 and TRBJ2-5; 8 nucleotides match TRBD1. V trimming: 2 bases; J trimming: 2 bases; junction bases outside the gene matches: 4. Looked up from germline, CDR1 is MGHRA and CDR2 is YSYEKL. The CDR3 is 15 amino acids. CDR3 sequence: CASSQLGQGQETQYF. CDR3 DNA sequence: TGCGCCAGCAGCCAACTCGGACAGGGACAAGAGACCCAGTACTTC.

The rearrangement joins TRBV2 to TRBJ1-2, with D unclear. This CDR3 has 14 residues. Germline V CDR1 and CDR2: SNHLY, FYNNEI. V was clipped by 0 bases and J by 8 bases, with 13 bases between them. CDR3 nucleotides: TGTGCCAGCAGTGAAGCCTCAGGAAATTTCGGCTACACCTTC. It yields the protein CASSEASGNFGYTF.

This clone was observed many times. This chain uses TRBV4-2 with TRBJ1-4; possibly TRBD1 for D (6 bases). Trimming pared 2 bases from V and 3 bases from J, leaving 10 bases between. CDR3 size: 15 residues. The germline V gene has CDR1 LGHNA and CDR2 YNFKEQ. CDR3 loop: CASSQSGGSNEKLFF. CDR3 nucleotides: TGTGCCAGCAGCCAATCTGGGGGCTCTAATGAAAAACTGTTTTTT.

This clone was seen only a few times. The CDR3, as DNA: TGCGCCAGCAGCTTGGCCTTTGGTAGCGAGATGCCCTTAAATGAGCAGTTCTTC. This codes for CASSLAFGSEMPLNEQFF. The chain is built from TRBV5-1 and TRBJ2-1; a possible D gene is TRBD2 (5 bases). The V and J ends lost 0 bases and 7 bases respectively, with 23 bases between them. The CDR3 is made up of 18 amino acids. Germline lookup yields CDR1 SGHRS and CDR2 YFSETQ.

V and J are TRBV11-3 and TRBJ2-7, with 7 nucleotides matching TRBD1. J gave up 6 bases and V 1 base, and 9 bases lay outside the gene matches. Looked up from germline, CDR1 is SGHNT and CDR2 is YENEEA. The CDR3 covers 15 residues. CDR3 sequence (DNA): TGTGCCAGCAGCTTAGGGCCCACAGGGGATTCCGAGCAGTACTTC. Translating gives CASSLGPTGDSEQYF. The whole variable domain, remainder taken from reference TRBV11-3 and TRBJ2-7, is EAGVVQSPRYKIIEKKQPVAFWCNPISGHNTLYWYLQNLGQGPELLIRYENEEAVDDSQLPKDRFSAERLKGVDSTLKIQPAELGDSAVYLCASSLGPTGDSEQYFGPGTRLTVT.

The V call is TRBV5-4, the J call TRBJ2-7; no clear D gene. This CDR3 region has 13 residues. Germline CDR1 reads SGHNT; CDR2 reads YYREEE (reference sequence). Trimming took off 0 bases at V and 2 bases at J, with 6 bases between the two ends. The CDR3 spells CASSLALAYEQYF. The CDR3, as DNA: TGTGCCAGCAGCTTGGCGCTAGCCTACGAGCAGTACTTC.

This clone was seen just once. V and J are TRBV18 and TRBJ2-3, with 8 bases that match TRBD1. V was pared by 2 bases and J by 2 bases, with 18 bases of the junction left unmatched. CDR1 is KGHSH and CDR2 is LQKENI in the germline V gene. This CDR3 comprises 20 residues. In DNA form, the CDR3 reads TGTGCCAGCTCACCATGGAGGACAGGGTCGTTGGTTAGGAACACAGATACGCAGTATTTT. As protein: CASSPWRTGSLVRNTDTQYF.

The CDR3 nucleotides are TGTGCCAGCACTCCAAGGGGGGGCAACACAGATACGCAGTATTTT. Translated, it gives CASTPRGGNTDTQYF. The chain joins TRBV2 to TRBJ2-3, with D possibly being TRBD2 (7 bases). V was pared by 7 bases and J by 2 bases, with 16 bases between. The CDR3 sequence is 15 residues long. Per the germline V gene, CDR1 is SNHLY and CDR2 is FYNNEI.

The rearrangement joins TRBV7-9 to TRBJ2-5; 9 bases are shared with TRBD1. The better agreement between TRBJ2-7 and the DNA end casts doubt on the J call. Germline-derived CDR1 and CDR2 are SEHNR and FQNEAQ (reference sequence). The CDR3 covers 15 residues. The CDR3 loop is CASSLAGTGNHEQYF. For the CDR3, the DNA is TGTGCCAGCAGCTTAGCCGGGACAGGGAACCACGAGCAGTACTTC.

The J gene is TRBJ1-1, the V gene TRBV5-1; no reliable D call. V was clipped by 0 bases and J by 4 bases, with 10 bases between them. This CDR3 comprises 14 residues. CDR1 is SGHRS and CDR2 is YFSETQ in the germline V gene. In nucleotides, the CDR3 is TGCGCCAGCAGCTTGGTAGACGGGTCCACTGAAGCTTTCTTT. This gives the protein CASSLVDGSTEAFF.

This clone has a handful of counts. The genes are TRBV4-2 and TRBJ1-3; a weak D match, TRBD1 (5 bases). Trimming stripped 4 bases from V and 9 bases from J, with 37 bases between. The length of the CDR3 is 21 residues. Germline V gives CDR1 LGHNA, CDR2 YNFKEQ. The CDR3 protein is CASSLHLLVFQGTPRGATIYF. CDR3 sequence (DNA): TGTGCCAGCAGCCTACATCTTCTGGTGTTCCAGGGAACCCCAAGAGGCGCCACCATATATTTT.

This chain links TRBV5-6 with TRBJ2-3; possibly TRBD2 for D (8 bases). Trimming stripped 2 bases from V and 2 bases from J, with 21 bases between. Germline assignment: CDR1 SGHDT and CDR2 YYEEEE. The CDR3 runs 18 residues. The CDR3 is CASSFEGASGRLTDTQYF. CDR3 nucleotide sequence: TGTGCCAGCAGCTTTGAGGGGGCTAGCGGGCGGCTCACAGATACGCAGTATTTT.

The V and J genes are TRBV25-1 and TRBJ1-6; 8 bases fit TRBD1. The CDR3 consists of 14 residues. After removal of 5 bases from V and 6 bases from J, the junction contained 3 bases not matched to a gene. Germline V gives CDR1 MGHDK, CDR2 SYGVNS. Here the CDR3 DNA reads TGTGCCAGCAGTCCCGACAGGGGTAATTCACCCCTCCACTTT. The encoded protein is CASSPDRGNSPLHF.

This chain joins TRBV6-6 and TRBJ2-7; 9 positions match TRBD2. The CDR3 spans 16 residues. V lost 6 bases and J lost 6; bases outside the gene matches: 15. The germline CDR1 and CDR2 sequences are MNHNY and SVGAGI (reference sequence). The CDR3 loop reads CASRTGGLAGWSEQYF. In nucleotides, the CDR3 is TGTGCCAGCAGAACCGGAGGTCTAGCGGGGTGGTCCGAGCAGTACTTC.

The chain uses TRBV19 and TRBJ2-1; TRBD2 matches 12 bases. The V segment lost 6 bases and the J segment 5 bases; nucleotides outside the gene matches: 8. This CDR3 spans 16 amino acids. CDR1 and CDR2 (germline): LNHDA, SQIVND (reference sequence). The CDR3: CASSSLLAGGDNEQFF. The CDR3 DNA is TGTGCCAGTAGCTCCCTTCTAGCGGGAGGGGACAATGAGCAGTTCTTC.